Given below is one T cell receptor (beta chain) in context. The V end lost 4 bases, the J end lost 11 bases, and 14 bases lay between the germline ends. The CDR3 totals 11 residues. Per the germline V gene, CDR1 is DFQATT and CDR2 is SNEGSKA (reference sequence). These data originate in a study of beta chain features in type 1 diabetes. Expressed TCRB transcripts were sequenced because the isolated RNA had all been reverse transcribed beforehand. Only in-frame clones appear in the TCRdb table, and some are missing; sequencing was by immunoSEQ multiplex PCR. The data contain about 620,000 clones, around 15% of them singletons.

The TCR originated in a man aged 18 to 30 in good health. Sequences were obtained from naive CD4+ T cells from blood. The V call is TRBV20-1, the J call TRBJ1-1, with a weak D call TRBD1 (5 bases). The CDR3 loop is CSATRQMHAFF. The CDR3 DNA reads as TGCAGTGCTACCCGACAGATGCACGCTTTCTTT.